This T cell receptor beta chain stems from a study of T cells in Graves' hyperthyroidism and ophthalmopathy. The CDR3 regions of TCR beta were amplified from RNA transcripts. The TCR CDR3 first-round RT-PCR relied on the HTBI primer set. In TCRdb, the multiplex PCR reads were re-called with MiXCR into one record per CDR3 protein. The table lists some 180,000 distinct CDR3 sequences, around 17% of them singletons. Findings of the study overall: Most clonotypes that expanded in the thyroid above 0.001 also showed up in blood.

The CDR3 loop spans 15 amino acids. From germline, CDR1 is SEHNR and CDR2 FQNEAQ (reference sequence). Trimming left V 6 bases short and J 9 bases short, with 21 bases between. Remarks on this clonotype: What it binds is unknown.

This sequence was found in a woman in her fifties or sixties with Graves' hyperthyroidism. Material for sequencing was blood. The V and J genes are TRBV7-9 and TRBJ2-1; D possibly corresponds to TRBD2 (5 bases). CDR3: CASRSTSLDRIEQFF. The CDR3 nucleotides read TGTGCCAGCAGATCAACTAGTTTGGACCGTATTGAGCAGTTCTTC.